What follows are 20 T cell receptor beta chains derived from one specimen sequenced in a study of T cells in Graves' hyperthyroidism and ophthalmopathy. Template material for amplifying TCR beta CDR3 regions consisted of RNA transcripts. The HTBI set primed first-round TCR CDR3 RT-PCR. TCRdb itself ran the multiplex PCR reads through MiXCR, one entry per CDR3 protein. This sample has some 250,000 distinct CDR3 sequences, with about 14% found just once. Sequenced: blood. The origin of the receptors is a woman aged 40 to 50 with Graves' hyperthyroidism that later progressed to Graves' ophthalmopathy.

The sample holds many counts of this clonotype. CDR3 DNA: TGTGCCAGCAGCTTCTCGGACTATACGTACGAGCAGTACTTC. Translation: CASSFSDYTYEQYF. The chain employs TRBV7-8 and TRBJ2-7; a possible D gene is TRBD2 (6 bases). CDR3 length equals 14 residues. Germline loops: CDR1 SGHVS, CDR2 FQNEAQ. Trimming removed 3 bases from V and 4 bases from J, with 13 bases in between.

A remark on this clonotype: The junction departs from germline at one end; a sequencing error may be responsible. The rearrangement joins TRBV20-1 to TRBJ1-6, with D possibly matching TRBD1 (6 bases). CDR3 length: 15 amino acids. The germline V gene has CDR1 DFQATT and CDR2 SNEGSKA (reference sequence). This CDR3 is CSAREGGAGNGPLYF. Written as DNA, the CDR3 is TGCAGTGCTAGAGAGGGGGGGGCAGGGAATGGGCCCCTCTACTTT.

This clonotype was recorded at least ten times. This chain uses TRBV4-1 with TRBJ2-1, with unresolved D. V was clipped by 4 bases and J by 5 bases, with 9 bases between them. The CDR3 runs to 13 residues. The germline V gene encodes CDR1 MGHRA and CDR2 YSYEKL. CDR3 loop: CASSRTINNEQFF. As DNA, the CDR3 is TGCGCCAGCAGCCGGACGATAAACAATGAGCAGTTCTTC.

This clonotype was observed many times. The chain couples TRBV15 to TRBJ2-1; D might be TRBD2 (5 bases). The V and J ends lost 0 bases and 0 bases respectively, with 12 bases between them. Per germline, CDR1 LNHNV and CDR2 YYDKDF (reference sequence). CDR3 size: 17 residues. CDR3 sequence (DNA): TGTGCCACCAGCAGAGACGGACTGTCGAGCTCCTACAATGAGCAGTTCTTC. Protein: CATSRDGLSSSYNEQFF.

This clonotype was seen many times. V is TRBV30 and J is TRBJ1-6; D not resolved. Germline values: CDR1 GTSNPN, CDR2 SVGIG (reference sequence). The V end was cut by 0 bases, the J end by 6 bases, with 9 bases between. The CDR3 has 14 amino acids. The CDR3, as DNA: TGTGCCTGGAGTGTATGGGCCTCTAATTCACCCCTCCACTTT. Translated, it gives CAWSVWASNSPLHF.

This clonotype showed up many times. This chain links TRBV6-5 with TRBJ2-2, with 9 positions matching TRBD2. The CDR3 runs to 16 residues. Germline CDR1 is MNHEY and CDR2 is SVGAGI. V gave up 2 bases and J gave up 7 bases; unmatched junction bases: 8. CDR3: CASSYQGSGRLGELFF. The DNA of the CDR3 is TGTGCCAGCAGTTACCAGGGTAGCGGGAGACTCGGGGAGCTGTTTTTT.

The chain links TRBV4-1 to TRBJ1-3; D gene unclear. V was cut by 0 bases and J by 6 bases, with 24 bases left in between. CDR3 size: 19 residues. The germline gives CDR1 MGHRA, CDR2 YSYEKL. This CDR3 is CASSQDPLPRKSNENTIYF. CDR3 in DNA: TGCGCCAGCAGCCAAGATCCGCTTCCGCGGAAGAGCAACGAAAACACCATATATTTT.

This clonotype was seen at least ten times. The V and J genes are TRBV28 and TRBJ1-3; unclear D gene. This CDR3 has 14 residues. Trimming stripped 4 bases from V and 2 bases from J, with 9 bases between. Germline values: CDR1 MDHEN, CDR2 SYDVKM. The CDR3 region is CASSYRGAGNTIYF. In DNA, the CDR3 is TGTGCCAGCAGTTACCGTGGGGCTGGAAACACCATATATTTT.

This clonotype was counted ten times or more. The rearrangement joins TRBV10-3 to TRBJ2-3; 10 positions match TRBD2. Losses at the gene ends were 0 bases for V and 6 bases for J; bases not matched to a gene: 9. Germline CDR1 and CDR2: ENHRY and SYGVKD. This CDR3 is 17 amino acids long. DNA for the CDR3: TGTGCCATCAGTGAGTCTGGCCGAGCGGGGGGGGCGGATACGCAGTATTTT. Its protein product is CAISESGRAGGADTQYF.

In its sample, this clonotype was seen many times. The chain couples TRBV10-3 to TRBJ1-1; D might be TRBD1 (5 bases). CDR3 length: 13 residues. Trimming pared 6 bases from V and 7 bases from J, leaving 15 bases between. Germline V lookup: CDR1 ENHRY, CDR2 SYGVKD. The CDR3 bases are TGTGCCATCAGAGGGGACCTCGAGATTGAAGCTTTCTTT. Its translation: CAIRGDLEIEAFF.

In its sample, this clonotype was seen many times. The chain couples TRBV5-5 to TRBJ2-1; the match to TRBD2 covers 14 bases. V shed 0 bases and J 0 bases; nucleotides not matched to a gene: 5. This CDR3 spans 19 amino acids. Germline CDR1 SGHKS, CDR2 YYEKEE (reference sequence). CDR3 amino acids: CASSLGLAGGHSSYNEQFF. CDR3 bases: TGTGCCAGCAGCTTGGGACTAGCGGGAGGGCATAGCTCCTACAATGAGCAGTTCTTC.

The chain is built from TRBV3-1 and TRBJ1-6; D perhaps matches TRBD1 (6 bases). The CDR3 contains 14 residues. The V and J ends lost 3 bases and 11 bases respectively, with 14 bases between them. The germline CDR1 and CDR2 sequences are LGHDT and YNNKEL (reference sequence). The CDR3 loop reads CASSHIQGRPPLHF. In DNA, the CDR3 is TGTGCCAGCAGCCACATACAGGGAAGACCACCCCTCCACTTT.

In this sample, this clonotype turned up many times. CDR3 bases: TGCAGTGCTAGCCTCTTGGGGCAGGGGGGGGAGCAGTACTTC. It specifies CSASLLGQGGEQYF. The genes are TRBV20-1 and TRBJ2-7; D possibly uses TRBD1 or TRBD2 (7 bases each). Germline CDR1 reads DFQATT; CDR2 reads SNEGSKA (reference sequence). This CDR3 contains 14 residues. Between the trimmed V and J ends, which lost 3 bases and 7 bases, there was a span of 19 bases.

This clonotype appeared many times. The chain recombines TRBV9 with TRBJ2-1; 13 bases are a match to TRBD2. The germline V gene encodes CDR1 SGDLS and CDR2 YYNGEE. This CDR3 has 16 residues. Trimming at V came to 5 bases and at J to 8 bases, leaving 10 bases not matched to a gene. The CDR3 nucleotides are TGTGCCAGCAGTTCCTCGGGACTAGCGGGAAGTTATGAGCAGTTCTTC. The encoded protein is CASSSSGLAGSYEQFF.

This clonotype has only a few counts. V and J are TRBV4-1 and TRBJ2-5; TRBD2 matches at 11 bases. V lost 2 bases, J lost 4 bases, and 3 bases stayed unmatched. In germline, CDR1 is MGHRA, CDR2 YSYEKL. The CDR3 loop spans 15 amino acids. Here the CDR3 DNA reads TGCGCCAGCAGCCAACCCACTAGCGGGGGAGAGACCCAGTACTTC. Amino acid sequence: CASSQPTSGGETQYF.

Ten or more counts support this clonotype. The chain joins TRBV27 to TRBJ2-1; 10 bases line up with TRBD2. Germline V gives CDR1 MNHEY, CDR2 SMNVEV (reference sequence). The junction had 4 bases not matched to a gene; V was cut back by 3 bases and J by 8 bases. The CDR3 loop spans 14 amino acids. Here the CDR3 reads CASSLGSGRHEQFF. CDR3 DNA: TGTGCCAGCAGTTTGGGTAGCGGGAGGCATGAGCAGTTCTTC.

Ten or more counts support this clonotype. The rearrangement joins TRBV5-1 to TRBJ2-7; 8 bases fit TRBD1. Germline CDR1 SGHRS, CDR2 YFSETQ. With V trimmed by 4 bases and J by 3 bases, 12 bases remained unmatched. The CDR3 is made up of 16 amino acids. Written as DNA, the CDR3 is TGCGCCAGCAGCCTAACGGGACAGGTTGCGCGCTACGAGCAGTACTTC. Translation: CASSLTGQVARYEQYF.

This clonotype occurred many times. The chain recombines TRBV2 with TRBJ1-4; D unclear. The CDR3 spans 15 residues. The V gene lost 6 bases and the J gene lost 3 bases, with 14 bases spanning the gap. Germline V lookup: CDR1 SNHLY, CDR2 FYNNEI. The CDR3 spells CASRYPGKANEKLFF. Here the CDR3 DNA reads TGTGCCAGCAGGTACCCGGGGAAGGCTAATGAAAAACTGTTTTTT.

This chain joins TRBV20-1 and TRBJ2-7, with D hard to call. Germline V gives CDR1 DFQATT, CDR2 SNEGSKA (reference sequence). The CDR3 covers 14 residues. The ends were cut back, 0 bases at V and 2 bases at J, with 11 bases in the middle. CDR3 in amino acids: CSARDLLSPYEQYF. DNA of the CDR3: TGCAGTGCTAGAGATTTATTAAGCCCCTACGAGCAGTACTTC.

This clonotype was recorded many times. The chain employs TRBV28 and TRBJ1-1; the match to TRBD1 covers 8 bases. The junction had 2 bases not matched to a gene; V was cut back by 4 bases and J by 7 bases. Germline V gene lookup returns CDR1 MDHEN and CDR2 SYDVKM. CDR3 length: 12 residues. The CDR3 DNA sequence: TGTGCCAGCAGTTCCACAGGGGGTGAAGCTTTCTTT. Its translation: CASSSTGGEAFF.